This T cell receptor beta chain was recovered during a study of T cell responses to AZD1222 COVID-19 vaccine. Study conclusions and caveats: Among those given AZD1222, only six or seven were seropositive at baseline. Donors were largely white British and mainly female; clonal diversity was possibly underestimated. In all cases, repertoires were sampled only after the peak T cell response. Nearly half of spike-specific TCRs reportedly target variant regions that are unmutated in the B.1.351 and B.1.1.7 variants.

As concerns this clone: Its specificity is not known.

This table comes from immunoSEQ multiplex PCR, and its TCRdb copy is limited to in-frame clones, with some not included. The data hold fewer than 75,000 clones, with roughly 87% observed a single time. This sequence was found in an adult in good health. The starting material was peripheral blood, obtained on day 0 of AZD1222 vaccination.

CDR3 amino acids: CASSPSTLNYGYTF. CDR3 nucleotide sequence: TGTGCCAGCAGTCCGTCGACACTTAACTATGGCTACACCTTC. This chain connects TRBV6-2 or TRBV6-3 to TRBJ1-2; D gene unclear. Trimming stripped 5 bases from V and 1 base from J, with 11 bases between. This CDR3 is 14 amino acids long. Germline CDR1 is MNHEY and CDR2 is SVGEGT.